What follows are 30 T cell receptor beta chains derived from one specimen sequenced in a study of T cell clusters in autoimmune cytopenias. One tube held mixed TRB-A and TRB-B primer pools for touch-down PCR. For each CDR3 protein, TCRdb gives one entry from its re-call of the multiplex PCR reads, without DNA. The table counts just under 3,000 distinct CDR3 sequences; 6% to 8% lies in the top ten. Each sample's input was around 250 ng genomic DNA, about 38,000 genome equivalents. The sample was also reused in another study, on T cell repertoires in aging, cancer and after chemotherapy.

The specimen sequenced was peripheral blood. The receptor source for this set is a human donor in good health.

V and J are TRBV28 and TRBJ1-4; without DNA, the TCRdb call of TRBD1 cannot be checked. CDR1 MDHEN and CDR2 SYDVKM come from the germline V gene. The CDR3 consists of 15 residues. The CDR3 spells CASTPEGQGDEKLFF.

The gene calls are TRBV20-1 and TRBJ2-1; TCRdb calls TRBD1, which cannot be checked without DNA. Germline values: CDR1 DFQATT, CDR2 SNEGSKA (reference sequence). This CDR3 contains 16 residues. CDR3 region: CSARAYLGVDYNEQFF.

This clonotype is deemed medium-sized by its frequency. V gene TRBV6-5 combines with J gene TRBJ1-1; TCRdb's D call, TRBD1, is unchecked because there is no DNA. This CDR3 spans 13 amino acids. Germline CDR1 MNHEY, CDR2 SVGAGI. CDR3 protein: CASRIRQGVEAFF.

The chain links TRBV6-6 to TRBJ2-1; the D gene TCRdb calls, TRBD1, cannot be checked with no DNA. CDR3 size: 15 residues. Germline V gene data show CDR1 as MNHNY and CDR2 as SVGAGI (reference sequence). The CDR3 is CASRSGGGTYNEQFF.

The CDR3 is CASSPRRAEAFF. The V gene is TRBV18, the J gene TRBJ1-1. Per the germline V gene, CDR1 is KGHSH and CDR2 is LQKENI. The CDR3 is 12 residues long.

This clonotype is called medium-sized based on its frequency. The V gene is TRBV19, the J gene TRBJ2-1; absent DNA, TCRdb's TRBD2 call cannot be checked. Germline V gene data show CDR1 as LNHDA and CDR2 as SQIVND (reference sequence). The CDR3 is 15 residues long. This CDR3 is CASSGLAASYNEQFF.

This clonotype is medium-sized (0.01 to 0.1%) by frequency. V is TRBV7-2 and J is TRBJ2-1; TCRdb's D call, TRBD2, is unchecked because there is no DNA. Germline V gene sequence: CDR1 SGHTA, CDR2 FQGNSA. The CDR3 runs to 14 residues. CDR3 protein: CASSLAPLGDEQFF.

The chain has TRBV5-5 and TRBJ2-7; no DNA is available, so the TRBD2 call from TCRdb remains unchecked. Germline V lookup: CDR1 SGHKS, CDR2 YYEKEE (reference sequence). The CDR3 has 16 amino acids. CDR3 loop: CASSQRDGPGTYEQYF.

According to its frequency, this clonotype is medium-sized. The chain joins TRBV6-6 to TRBJ2-7; the D call of TRBD2 rests on TCRdb alone, since no DNA is present to check it. The CDR3 totals 14 residues. Germline V CDR1 and CDR2: MNHNY, SVGAGI (reference sequence). The CDR3 region is CASSATSGSYEQYF.

This clonotype is labeled medium-sized based on frequency. CDR3 amino acids: CATSRTSGAETQYF. The chain links TRBV15 to TRBJ2-5; TCRdb calls TRBD2, which cannot be checked without DNA. The CDR3 has 14 residues. Germline CDR1 reads LNHNV; CDR2 reads YYDKDF (reference sequence).

This clonotype shows up as medium-sized by frequency. The chain combines TRBV27 with TRBJ1-2; without DNA, the TCRdb call of TRBD1 cannot be checked. CDR3 length equals 15 residues. Germline loops: CDR1 MNHEY, CDR2 SMNVEV (reference sequence). CDR3 residues: CASSETGGRSHGYTF.

This clonotype is large by frequency. The V gene is TRBV15, the J gene TRBJ2-6; the D call from TCRdb, TRBD1, cannot be confirmed without DNA. The CDR3 spans 14 residues. The germline V gene encodes CDR1 LNHNV and CDR2 YYDKDF (reference sequence). CDR3 protein: CATSMGQKANVLTF.

Its frequency marks this clonotype as medium-sized. The J gene is TRBJ2-2, the V gene TRBV5-4; TCRdb indicates TRBD2, and absent DNA this call remains unverified. The CDR3 consists of 15 residues. Germline V lookup: CDR1 SGHNT, CDR2 YYREEE (reference sequence). The CDR3 region is CASSLGGVGSGELFF.

This clonotype is deemed medium-sized by its frequency. This chain links TRBV6-2 or TRBV6-3 with TRBJ2-2; the TRBD1 assignment by TCRdb is unverifiable without DNA. This CDR3 comprises 15 residues. Germline CDR1 and CDR2: MNHEY and SVGEGT. CDR3 residues: CASSYGGSGTGELFF.

Judged by frequency, this clonotype is medium-sized. V is TRBV6-5 and J is TRBJ1-2; as DNA is missing, the TRBD1 call by TCRdb cannot be tested. Germline V gene data show CDR1 as MNHEY and CDR2 as SVGAGI. CDR3 size: 15 residues. The CDR3 spells CASSYRPQGVGGYTF.

The chain couples TRBV5-1 to TRBJ1-1; the D call from TCRdb, TRBD1, cannot be confirmed without DNA. Germline V lookup: CDR1 SGHRS, CDR2 YFSETQ. This CDR3 contains 17 residues. Here the CDR3 reads CASSLGGERLRFTEAFF. The complete variable domain, with remaining parts taken from reference TRBV5-1 and TRBJ1-1, reads KAGVTQTPRYLIKTRGQQVTLSCSPISGHRSVSWYQQTPGQGLQFLFEYFSETQRNKGNFPGRFSGRQFSNSRSEMNVSTLELGDSALYLCASSLGGERLRFTEAFFGQGTRLTVV.

The gene calls are TRBV6-4 and TRBJ2-1; without DNA, the TCRdb call of TRBD2 cannot be checked. From germline, CDR1 is MRHNA and CDR2 SNTAGT. This CDR3 contains 18 residues. The CDR3 protein is CASSEAVRSVRAYNEQFF.

Considering frequency, this clonotype is medium-sized. J is TRBJ2-1 and V is TRBV6-6; the TCRdb call, TRBD2, lacks DNA for checking. The CDR3 has 16 residues. Germline-derived CDR1 and CDR2 are MNHNY and SVGAGI (reference sequence). The CDR3 region is CASSDRSGRALNEQFF.

Frequency places this clonotype as medium-sized. The genes are TRBV6-4 and TRBJ1-5. This CDR3 is 13 amino acids long. Per germline, CDR1 MRHNA and CDR2 SNTAGT. The CDR3 here is CASSEGSNQPQHF.

In terms of frequency, this clonotype is medium-sized. The rearrangement uses TRBV27 and TRBJ2-1; as DNA is missing, the TRBD1 call by TCRdb cannot be tested. This CDR3 contains 12 residues. The germline gives CDR1 MNHEY, CDR2 SMNVEV (reference sequence). CDR3 residues: CASSPRGHEQFF.

According to its frequency, this clonotype is medium-sized. The chain uses TRBV30 and TRBJ2-3. Germline loops: CDR1 GTSNPN, CDR2 SVGIG (reference sequence). This CDR3 has 11 amino acids. The CDR3 spells CAWSPSDTQYF.

The chain carries TRBV7-6 and TRBJ2-7; the TCRdb call, TRBD1, lacks DNA for checking. The CDR3 consists of 16 residues. Per the germline V gene, CDR1 is SGHVS and CDR2 is FNYEAQ. CDR3 loop: CASSQDLAADIYEQYF.

This clonotype shows up as large (0.1 to 1%) by frequency. The V call is TRBV6-6, the J call TRBJ2-3; TCRdb indicates TRBD1, and absent DNA this call remains unverified. This CDR3 comprises 14 residues. Germline CDR1 MNHNY, CDR2 SVGAGI (reference sequence). The CDR3 sequence is CASSFAGTEDTQYF.

Its frequency marks this clonotype as medium-sized. The CDR3 is CASIRRNTEAFF. The chain carries TRBV19 and TRBJ1-1. This CDR3 region has 12 residues. CDR1 is LNHDA, CDR2 SQIVND, per germline (reference sequence).

This clonotype is deemed medium-sized by its frequency. The chain is built from TRBV20-1 and TRBJ2-7; lacking DNA, the TRBD1 call made by TCRdb goes unchecked. Germline CDR1 is DFQATT and CDR2 is SNEGSKA (reference sequence). This CDR3 has 14 residues. CDR3 region: CSAQIQGNSYEQYF.

The chain joins TRBV5-1 to TRBJ2-7; TCRdb picks TRBD1, but there is no DNA to check that call. The germline CDR1 and CDR2 sequences are SGHRS and YFSETQ. This CDR3 is 12 amino acids long. This chain's CDR3 is CASRTGAYEQYF.

The chain carries TRBV7-9 and TRBJ1-3; TCRdb proposes TRBD1, but this gene call is untestable without DNA. The germline CDR1 and CDR2 sequences are SEHNR and FQNEAQ (reference sequence). The CDR3 consists of 17 residues. Here the CDR3 reads CASSARVFFGAGNTIYF.

By frequency, this clonotype is medium-sized (0.01 to 0.1%). CDR3 region: CASRSSSGNHGELFF. The chain employs TRBV27 and TRBJ2-2. CDR3 length: 15 residues. The V gene's germline CDR1 is MNHEY and CDR2 SMNVEV (reference sequence).

V and J are TRBV29-1 and TRBJ2-5; TCRdb designates TRBD2, a call that cannot be tested without DNA. This CDR3 has 14 amino acids. Germline CDR1 and CDR2: SQVTM and ANQGSEA. The CDR3 here is CSVVGTSGTGTQYF.

This clonotype ranks as medium-sized in terms of frequency. The chain has TRBV18 and TRBJ1-3. Germline assignment: CDR1 KGHSH and CDR2 LQKENI. The CDR3 contains 15 residues. CDR3 loop: CASSPSSVSGNTIYF. Supplemented by reference TRBV18 and TRBJ1-3, the full variable domain reads NAGVMQNPRHLVRRRGQEARLRCSPMKGHSHVYWYRQLPEEGLKFMVYLQKENIIDESGMPKERFSAEFPKEGPSILRIQQVVRGDSAAYFCASSPSSVSGNTIYFGEGSWLTVV.